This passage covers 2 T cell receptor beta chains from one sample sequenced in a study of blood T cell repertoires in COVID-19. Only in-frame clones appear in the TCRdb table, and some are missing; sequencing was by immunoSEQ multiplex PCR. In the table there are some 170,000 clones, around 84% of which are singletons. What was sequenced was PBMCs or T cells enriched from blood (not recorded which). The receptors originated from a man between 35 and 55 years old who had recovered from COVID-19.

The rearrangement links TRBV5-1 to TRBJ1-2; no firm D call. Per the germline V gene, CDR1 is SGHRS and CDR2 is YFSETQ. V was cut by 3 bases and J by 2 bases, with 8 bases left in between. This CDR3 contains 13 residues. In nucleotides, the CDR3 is TGCGCCAGCAGCTCTACAGCCAACTATGGCTACACCTTC. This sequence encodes CASSSTANYGYTF. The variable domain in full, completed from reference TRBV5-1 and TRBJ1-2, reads KAGVTQTPRYLIKTRGQQVTLSCSPISGHRSVSWYQQTPGQGLQFLFEYFSETQRNKGNFPGRFSGRQFSNSRSEMNVSTLELGDSALYLCASSSTANYGYTFGSGTRLTVV.

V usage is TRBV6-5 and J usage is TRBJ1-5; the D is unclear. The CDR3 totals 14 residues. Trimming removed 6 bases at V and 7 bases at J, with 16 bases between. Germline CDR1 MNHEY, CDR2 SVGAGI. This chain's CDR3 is CASSSRIKEQPQHF. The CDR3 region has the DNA TGTGCCAGCAGCTCTCGGATTAAGGAGCAGCCCCAGCATTTT.